The rows below give T cell receptor beta chains drawn from one sample of a study of blood T cell repertoires in COVID-19. Assay used: immunoSEQ multiplex PCR; TCRdb lists only in-frame clones, some missing. The top ten hold roughly 2% of the sample, which has approximately 390,000 clones, roughly 86% seen once. Sequencing was carried out using peripheral blood. The receptor source for this set is a woman aged 55-75 years with COVID-19, enrolled during active disease. CDR3s include the opening cysteine and the closing phenylalanine or tryptophan. The order of the fields is D gene, J gene, clone size, V gene, CDR3 protein, CDR3 DNA. The D gene is left open where the match is weak. Expanded clones get a size class; other rows say once, few or many, or leave the size out.

d_call: NA; j_call: TRBJ2-5; clone_size: NA; v_call: TRBV7-8; cdr3_aa: CATLIWGEGKTQYF; cdr3_nt: TGTGCCACCCTCATTTGGGGGGAAGGAAAGACCCAGTACTTC
d_call: NA; j_call: TRBJ1-2; clone_size: NA; v_call: TRBV7-9; cdr3_aa: CASSLVEWGGGVANYGYTF; cdr3_nt: TGTGCCAGCAGCTTAGTCGAGTGGGGCGGTGGGGTAGCTAACTATGGCTACACCTTC
d_call: NA; j_call: TRBJ1-6; clone_size: NA; v_call: TRBV5-6; cdr3_aa: CASSLPQRNNSPLHF; cdr3_nt: TGTGCCAGCAGCTTGCCCCAGCGAAATAATTCACCCCTCCACTTT
d_call: TRBD1; j_call: TRBJ1-6; clone_size: NA; v_call: TRBV11-2; cdr3_aa: CASSLGGTGSPLHF; cdr3_nt: TGTGCCAGCAGCTTAGGAGGGACAGGTTCACCCCTCCACTTT
d_call: NA; j_call: TRBJ2-5; clone_size: NA; v_call: TRBV27; cdr3_aa: CASSLGAGGWETQYF; cdr3_nt: TGTGCCAGCAGTTTAGGGGCTGGAGGGTGGGAGACCCAGTACTTC
d_call: TRBD2; j_call: TRBJ2-7; clone_size: many; v_call: TRBV9; cdr3_aa: CASSPIAGSYEQYF; cdr3_nt: TGTGCCAGCAGCCCCATAGCGGGCTCCTACGAGCAGTACTTC
d_call: NA; j_call: TRBJ1-1; clone_size: NA; v_call: TRBV7-2; cdr3_aa: CASSLKGGGTEAFF; cdr3_nt: TGTGCCAGCAGCTTAAAGGGCGGAGGCACTGAAGCTTTCTTT
d_call: NA; j_call: TRBJ1-1; clone_size: NA; v_call: TRBV6-4; cdr3_aa: CSPRFTEAFF; cdr3_nt: TGTTCGCCACGGTTCACTGAAGCTTTCTTT
d_call: TRBD2; j_call: TRBJ2-1; clone_size: NA; v_call: TRBV15; cdr3_aa: CATSRLLAGKDEQFF; cdr3_nt: TGTGCCACCAGCAGGCTACTAGCGGGGAAGGATGAGCAGTTCTTC
d_call: NA; j_call: TRBJ2-7; clone_size: NA; v_call: TRBV18; cdr3_aa: CASSPRIPDEQYF; cdr3_nt: TGTGCCAGCTCACCGCGTATACCGGACGAGCAGTACTTC
d_call: TRBD1; j_call: TRBJ2-3; clone_size: once; v_call: TRBV19; cdr3_aa: CASSYGTGLTDTQYF; cdr3_nt: TGTGCCAGTAGTTACGGGACAGGGCTCACAGATACGCAGTATTTT
d_call: NA; j_call: TRBJ2-7; clone_size: NA; v_call: TRBV5-1; cdr3_aa: CASTRGYEQYF; cdr3_nt: TGCGCCAGCACCCGGGGCTACGAGCAGTACTTC
d_call: TRBD2; j_call: TRBJ2-7; clone_size: NA; v_call: TRBV7-2; cdr3_aa: CASRAGTSGGGEQYF; cdr3_nt: TGTGCCAGCAGGGCAGGGACTAGCGGGGGGGGTGAGCAGTACTTC
d_call: NA; j_call: TRBJ2-2; clone_size: NA; v_call: TRBV6-5; cdr3_aa: CASTLDRGGTGELFF; cdr3_nt: TGTGCCAGCACCCTAGACAGAGGCGGCACCGGGGAGCTGTTTTTT
d_call: TRBD1; j_call: TRBJ1-4; clone_size: NA; v_call: TRBV10-2; cdr3_aa: CASRLEGQREKLFF; cdr3_nt: TGCGCCAGCAGGCTTGAGGGACAGAGGGAAAAACTGTTTTTT
d_call: NA; j_call: TRBJ1-1; clone_size: many; v_call: TRBV6-5; cdr3_aa: CASRAGYTEAFF; cdr3_nt: TGTGCCAGCAGGGCAGGGTACACTGAAGCTTTCTTT
d_call: TRBD2; j_call: TRBJ2-4; clone_size: NA; v_call: TRBV20-1; cdr3_aa: CSARSGVIQYF; cdr3_nt: TGCAGTGCTAGAAGCGGGGTCATTCAGTACTTC
d_call: TRBD1; j_call: TRBJ1-1; clone_size: few; v_call: TRBV6-5; cdr3_aa: CASSRQGQNTEAFF; cdr3_nt: TGTGCCAGCAGTCGACAGGGACAGAACACTGAAGCTTTCTTT
d_call: NA; j_call: TRBJ1-2; clone_size: NA; v_call: TRBV6-1; cdr3_aa: CASSDETGPRYTF; cdr3_nt: TGTGCCAGCAGTGATGAAACAGGACCGCGGTACACCTTC
d_call: TRBD1; j_call: TRBJ2-7; clone_size: once; v_call: TRBV5-1; cdr3_aa: CASSSGTGPYEQYF; cdr3_nt: TGCGCCAGCAGCTCCGGGACAGGACCCTACGAGCAGTACTTC
d_call: TRBD1; j_call: TRBJ1-1; clone_size: NA; v_call: TRBV7-3; cdr3_aa: CASSQKGARGTEAFF; cdr3_nt: TGTGCCAGCAGCCAAAAGGGGGCTCGCGGCACTGAAGCTTTCTTT
d_call: TRBD1; j_call: TRBJ2-1; clone_size: NA; v_call: TRBV7-9; cdr3_aa: CASSRQGNEQFF; cdr3_nt: TGTGCCAGCAGCAGACAGGGGAATGAGCAGTTCTTC
d_call: NA; j_call: TRBJ1-1; clone_size: NA; v_call: TRBV29-1; cdr3_aa: CSVQVQGRNTEAFF; cdr3_nt: TGCAGCGTTCAGGTACAGGGACGGAACACTGAAGCTTTCTTT
d_call: NA; j_call: TRBJ1-1; clone_size: once; v_call: TRBV11-2; cdr3_aa: CASSSQPNTEAFF; cdr3_nt: TGTGCCAGCAGCTCACAGCCGAACACTGAAGCTTTCTTT
d_call: TRBD1; j_call: TRBJ2-3; clone_size: NA; v_call: TRBV19; cdr3_aa: CASRAGTASTDTQYF; cdr3_nt: TGTGCCAGTAGGGCCGGGACAGCGAGCACAGATACGCAGTATTTT
d_call: NA; j_call: TRBJ1-3; clone_size: NA; v_call: TRBV7-9; cdr3_aa: CASSLVGGTGNTIYF; cdr3_nt: TGTGCCAGCAGCTTAGTGGGGGGTACTGGAAACACCATATATTTT
d_call: TRBD1; j_call: TRBJ1-5; clone_size: NA; v_call: TRBV2; cdr3_aa: CASSDMSRGYSNQPQHF; cdr3_nt: TGTGCCAGCAGTGACATGAGCAGGGGGTATAGCAATCAGCCCCAGCATTTT
d_call: NA; j_call: TRBJ1-6; clone_size: NA; v_call: TRBV5-1; cdr3_aa: CASSPTGLNSPLHF; cdr3_nt: TGCGCCAGCAGCCCAACAGGGCTTAATTCACCCCTCCACTTT
d_call: NA; j_call: TRBJ1-4; clone_size: NA; v_call: TRBV23-1; cdr3_aa: CASSHPGGKGTNEKLFF; cdr3_nt: TGCGCCAGCAGTCACCCGGGGGGGAAGGGTACGAATGAAAAACTGTTTTTT
d_call: TRBD1; j_call: TRBJ1-1; clone_size: NA; v_call: TRBV27; cdr3_aa: CASTGSWQGAEAFF; cdr3_nt: TGTGCCAGCACCGGATCGTGGCAGGGGGCTGAAGCTTTCTTT
d_call: TRBD1; j_call: TRBJ1-1; clone_size: NA; v_call: TRBV11-2; cdr3_aa: CASSLGGTGGAGNTEAFF; cdr3_nt: TGTGCCAGCAGCCTCGGGGGGACAGGGGGCGCAGGGAACACTGAAGCTTTCTTT
d_call: TRBD1; j_call: TRBJ1-1; clone_size: NA; v_call: TRBV19; cdr3_aa: CASEDRGNTEAFF; cdr3_nt: TGTGCCTCCGAGGACAGGGGAAACACTGAAGCTTTCTTT
d_call: TRBD1; j_call: TRBJ1-1; clone_size: NA; v_call: TRBV27; cdr3_aa: CASSADRGSNTEAFF; cdr3_nt: TGTGCCAGCAGTGCAGACAGGGGCTCGAACACTGAAGCTTTCTTT
d_call: NA; j_call: TRBJ1-2; clone_size: NA; v_call: TRBV18; cdr3_aa: CASSTTGRGYTF; cdr3_nt: TGTGCCAGCTCAACCACAGGGAGAGGCTACACCTTC
d_call: NA; j_call: TRBJ2-2; clone_size: NA; v_call: TRBV29-1; cdr3_aa: CSAAYRAGELFF; cdr3_nt: TGCAGCGCCGCGTACAGGGCCGGGGAGCTGTTTTTT
d_call: NA; j_call: TRBJ1-3; clone_size: few; v_call: TRBV29-1; cdr3_aa: CSVGSGGNTIYF; cdr3_nt: TGCAGCGTGGGGAGTGGGGGAAACACCATATATTTT
d_call: TRBD1; j_call: TRBJ1-2; clone_size: NA; v_call: TRBV6-5; cdr3_aa: CASSTGTGLNYGYTF; cdr3_nt: TGTGCCAGCAGCACCGGGACAGGGCTTAACTATGGCTACACCTTC
d_call: NA; j_call: TRBJ2-3; clone_size: NA; v_call: TRBV27; cdr3_aa: CASSFKIATADTQYF; cdr3_nt: TGTGCCAGCAGTTTTAAAATAGCGACCGCAGATACGCAGTATTTT
d_call: TRBD1; j_call: TRBJ2-2; clone_size: NA; v_call: TRBV7-9; cdr3_aa: CASRFGQANTGELFF; cdr3_nt: TGTGCCAGCAGATTCGGACAGGCGAACACCGGGGAGCTGTTTTTT
d_call: NA; j_call: TRBJ1-5; clone_size: NA; v_call: TRBV19; cdr3_aa: CASRGGSPQHF; cdr3_nt: TGTGCCAGTCGGGGAGGTTCGCCCCAGCATTTT
d_call: NA; j_call: TRBJ1-6; clone_size: once; v_call: TRBV5-6; cdr3_aa: CASSPGSGGYSPLHF; cdr3_nt: TGTGCCAGCAGCCCGGGGAGCGGGGGCTATTCACCCCTCCACTTT
d_call: NA; j_call: TRBJ1-1; clone_size: NA; v_call: TRBV28; cdr3_aa: CASSLRAGVALNTEAFF; cdr3_nt: TGTGCCAGCAGTTTACGGGCAGGGGTGGCGTTGAACACTGAAGCTTTCTTT
d_call: TRBD2; j_call: TRBJ2-3; clone_size: NA; v_call: TRBV6-5; cdr3_aa: CASSRGGASDTQYF; cdr3_nt: TGTGCCAGCAGTCGCGGGGGGGCCTCTGATACGCAGTATTTT
d_call: TRBD2; j_call: TRBJ2-1; clone_size: NA; v_call: TRBV3-1/TRBV3-2; cdr3_aa: CASSQMPGGHNEQFF; cdr3_nt: TGTGCCAGCAGCCAGATGCCGGGGGGGCACAATGAGCAGTTCTTC
d_call: TRBD2; j_call: TRBJ2-1; clone_size: NA; v_call: TRBV5-1; cdr3_aa: CASRSSGTSGGDEQFF; cdr3_nt: TGCGCCAGCAGATCTTCCGGGACTAGCGGGGGAGATGAGCAGTTCTTC
d_call: NA; j_call: TRBJ1-5; clone_size: NA; v_call: TRBV5-6; cdr3_aa: CASSLQTVRGPQHF; cdr3_nt: TGTGCCAGCAGCTTGCAGACAGTTCGTGGGCCCCAGCATTTT
d_call: NA; j_call: TRBJ2-7; clone_size: NA; v_call: TRBV23-1; cdr3_aa: CASSQETGQGLSYEQYF; cdr3_nt: TGCGCCAGCAGTCAAGAAACTGGTCAGGGCCTCTCCTACGAGCAGTACTTC
d_call: TRBD1; j_call: TRBJ2-7; clone_size: NA; v_call: TRBV15; cdr3_aa: CATSSPRDRGRSTYEQYF; cdr3_nt: TGTGCCACCAGCAGCCCTAGGGACAGGGGGAGATCCACCTACGAGCAGTACTTC
d_call: TRBD1; j_call: TRBJ2-7; clone_size: once; v_call: TRBV7-8; cdr3_aa: CASSLESGTGYSYEQYF; cdr3_nt: TGTGCCAGCAGCTTAGAGTCGGGGACAGGGTATTCCTACGAGCAGTACTTC
d_call: NA; j_call: TRBJ2-3; clone_size: NA; v_call: TRBV6-2/TRBV6-3; cdr3_aa: CASSDRGVDTQYF; cdr3_nt: TGTGCCAGCAGCGATCGCGGGGTAGATACGCAGTATTTT
d_call: NA; j_call: TRBJ1-2; clone_size: NA; v_call: TRBV6-1; cdr3_aa: CASSERGGYGYTF; cdr3_nt: TGTGCCAGCAGTGAACGAGGGGGTTATGGCTACACCTTC
d_call: NA; j_call: TRBJ1-2; clone_size: few; v_call: TRBV6-5; cdr3_aa: CASSRDSNDGYTF; cdr3_nt: TGTGCCAGCAGTAGAGACAGCAACGATGGCTACACCTTC
d_call: NA; j_call: TRBJ1-6; clone_size: NA; v_call: TRBV3-1/TRBV3-2; cdr3_aa: CASSPRQLLSYNSPLHF; cdr3_nt: TGTGCCAGCAGCCCCCGACAGTTGCTCTCCTATAATTCACCCCTCCACTTT
d_call: NA; j_call: TRBJ2-7; clone_size: NA; v_call: TRBV6-6; cdr3_aa: CASSPAYEQYF; cdr3_nt: TGTGCCAGCAGTCCGGCCTACGAGCAGTACTTC
d_call: NA; j_call: TRBJ1-5; clone_size: NA; v_call: TRBV6-5; cdr3_aa: CASSSGSHQPQHF; cdr3_nt: TGTGCCAGCAGTTCGGGTTCTCATCAGCCCCAGCATTTT
d_call: TRBD1; j_call: TRBJ1-2; clone_size: NA; v_call: TRBV4-2; cdr3_aa: CASSHEGQVATGYTF; cdr3_nt: TGTGCCAGCAGCCATGAGGGACAGGTAGCTACTGGCTACACCTTC
d_call: TRBD1; j_call: TRBJ1-1; clone_size: NA; v_call: TRBV11-2; cdr3_aa: CASSFNDRGTFF; cdr3_nt: TGTGCCAGCAGCTTCAACGACAGGGGCACTTTCTTT
d_call: NA; j_call: TRBJ2-3; clone_size: NA; v_call: TRBV9; cdr3_aa: CASSVATRADTQYF; cdr3_nt: TGTGCCAGCAGCGTAGCCACGCGGGCAGATACGCAGTATTTT
d_call: TRBD1; j_call: TRBJ2-3; clone_size: NA; v_call: TRBV2; cdr3_aa: CASGRQGTNTDTQYF; cdr3_nt: TGTGCCAGCGGTAGACAGGGGACGAACACAGATACGCAGTATTTT